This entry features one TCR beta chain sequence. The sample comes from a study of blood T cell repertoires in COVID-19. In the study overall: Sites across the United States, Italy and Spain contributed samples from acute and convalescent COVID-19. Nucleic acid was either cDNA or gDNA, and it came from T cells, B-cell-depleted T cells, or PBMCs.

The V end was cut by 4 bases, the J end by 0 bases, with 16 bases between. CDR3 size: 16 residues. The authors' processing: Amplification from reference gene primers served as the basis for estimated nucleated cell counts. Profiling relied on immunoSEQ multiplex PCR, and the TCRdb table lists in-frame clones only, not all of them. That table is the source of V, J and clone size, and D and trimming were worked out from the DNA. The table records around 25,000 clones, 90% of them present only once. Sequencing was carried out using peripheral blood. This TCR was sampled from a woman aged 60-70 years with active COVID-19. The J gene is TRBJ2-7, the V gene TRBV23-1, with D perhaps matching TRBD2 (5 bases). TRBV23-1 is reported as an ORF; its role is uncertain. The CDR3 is CASSLRLDGLSYEQYF. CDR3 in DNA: TGCGCCAGCAGTCTCCGCCTAGACGGACTCTCCTACGAGCAGTACTTC.